This passage covers 16 T cell receptor beta chains from one sample sequenced in a study of blood T cell repertoires in COVID-19. TCRdb's copy holds only in-frame clones and misses some; the assay was immunoSEQ multiplex PCR. The data hold some 110,000 clones, with 86% observed a single time. What was sequenced was peripheral blood. The receptors shown here come from a middle-aged man with acute or convalescent COVID-19.

The rearrangement links TRBV18 to TRBJ1-1; no reliable D call. The CDR3 contains 13 residues. Trimming stripped 0 bases from V and 11 bases from J, with 13 bases between. The germline V gene has CDR1 KGHSH and CDR2 LQKENI. The CDR3 loop reads CASSPPQKQLAFF. DNA for the CDR3: TGTGCCAGCTCACCACCTCAGAAACAGCTCGCTTTCTTT.

This chain joins TRBV18 and TRBJ2-3, with unresolved D. CDR1 KGHSH and CDR2 LQKENI come from the germline V gene. The CDR3 is 15 amino acids. Trimming removed 2 bases from V and 2 bases from J, with 11 bases in between. The CDR3 region is CASSPGSVPTDTQYF. CDR3 nucleotides: TGTGCCAGCTCACCAGGCAGCGTACCCACAGATACGCAGTATTTT.

The chain employs TRBV29-1 and TRBJ1-1, with no clear D. This CDR3 contains 11 residues. CDR1 is SQVTM and CDR2 is ANQGSEA in the germline V gene. Between the trimmed V and J ends, which lost 5 bases and 7 bases, there was a span of 11 bases. The CDR3 DNA sequence: TGCAGCGTTAATAGTATAGTTGAAGCTTTCTTT. Residues: CSVNSIVEAFF.

The chain has TRBV7-2 and TRBJ2-3; 15 nucleotides align to TRBD2. CDR3 length equals 17 residues. Germline V gene data show CDR1 as SGHTA and CDR2 as FQGNSA. V lost 5 bases to trimming and J lost 1 base; unmatched junction nucleotides: 4. The CDR3 is CASSRTSGGAGTDTQYF. Here the CDR3 DNA reads TGTGCCAGCAGCCGGACTAGCGGGGGGGCCGGCACAGATACGCAGTATTTT.

This sequence joins TRBV19 and TRBJ1-3; possible D gene TRBD1, 5 bases. V shed 0 bases and J shed 4 bases, with 10 bases lying between them. Germline values: CDR1 LNHDA, CDR2 SQIVND (reference sequence). The CDR3 length is 15 residues. The CDR3 region is CASSIEQAWGNTIYF. Here the CDR3 DNA reads TGTGCCAGTAGTATAGAACAGGCTTGGGGAAACACCATATATTTT. The full variable domain, in which reference TRBV19 and TRBJ1-3 provide the parts outside the CDR3, is DGGITQSPKYLFRKEGQNVTLSCEQNLNHDAMYWYRQDPGQGLRLIYYSQIVNDFQKGDIAEGYSVSREKKESFPLTVTSAQKNPTAFYLCASSIEQAWGNTIYFGEGSWLTVV.

V is TRBV7-8 and J is TRBJ2-3, with a possible D match to TRBD2 (7 bases). V lost 2 bases and J 6 bases, leaving 12 bases between the germline ends. The CDR3 is 14 amino acids. The germline V gene has CDR1 SGHVS and CDR2 FQNEAQ. The CDR3 bases are TGTGCCAGCAGCTTAAGGGGGGGGGCGGATACGCAGTATTTT. Its protein is CASSLRGGADTQYF.

The chain has TRBV24-1 and TRBJ2-1; TRBD1 agrees at 9 bases. V shed 3 bases, J shed 7 bases, and the junction held 12 bases outside the gene matches. Germline CDR1 is KGHDR and CDR2 is SFDVKD. The CDR3 sequence is 17 residues long. The CDR3 protein is CATSDPNPGTGRNEQFF. The CDR3 DNA follows: TGTGCCACCAGTGATCCCAACCCCGGGACAGGGAGGAATGAGCAGTTCTTC.

The genes are TRBV11-2 and TRBJ1-1, with 8 bases fitting TRBD1. In germline, CDR1 is SGHAT, CDR2 FQNNGV. The CDR3 spans 13 residues. The trim removed 4 bases at V and 4 bases at J, leaving 2 bases unmatched. CDR3 bases: TGTGCCAGCAGCTCCGGACAGGGCACTGAAGCTTTCTTT. Its protein is CASSSGQGTEAFF.

The chain couples TRBV27 to TRBJ1-1; TRBD1 is a possible D gene (6 bases). V was trimmed by 3 bases and J by 8 bases, leaving 16 bases between them. This CDR3 comprises 14 residues. Germline V gene lookup returns CDR1 MNHEY and CDR2 SMNVEV (reference sequence). The CDR3 spells CASSFGGAVREAFF. CDR3 nucleotides: TGTGCCAGCAGTTTCGGGGGGGCTGTGCGGGAAGCTTTCTTT.

The rearrangement joins TRBV7-2 to TRBJ2-7, with 9 bases matching TRBD1. Germline V gives CDR1 SGHTA, CDR2 FQGNSA. With V trimmed by 0 bases and J by 3 bases, 18 bases remained unmatched. This CDR3 has 20 amino acids. CDR3 loop: CASSLALIGTGRKIHYEQYF. DNA of the CDR3: TGTGCCAGCAGCTTAGCCCTAATAGGGACAGGGCGCAAGATTCACTACGAGCAGTACTTC.

The chain carries TRBV30 and TRBJ2-6; maybe TRBD2 (6 bases). Trimming pared 1 base from V and 0 bases from J, leaving 10 bases between. Germline V gene lookup returns CDR1 GTSNPN and CDR2 SVGIG (reference sequence). The CDR3 runs 16 residues. The CDR3 nucleotides are TGTGCCTGGAGTGGGGGGGAGAACTCTGGGGCCAACGTCCTGACTTTC. Amino acid sequence: CAWSGGENSGANVLTF.

The rearrangement links TRBV7-2 to TRBJ2-1; 8 bases line up with TRBD1. Germline lookup yields CDR1 SGHTA and CDR2 FQGNSA. The CDR3 loop spans 15 amino acids. V lost 5 bases, J lost 2 bases, and 5 bases stayed unmatched. CDR3 bases: TGTGCCAGCAGCGTCCAGGGGGCTGCCTACAATGAGCAGTTCTTC. This translates into CASSVQGAAYNEQFF. Using reference TRBV7-2 and TRBJ2-1 for the parts outside the CDR3, the full variable domain is GAGVSQSPSNKVTEKGKDVELRCDPISGHTALYWYRQSLGQGLEFLIYFQGNSAPDKSGLPSDRFSAERTGGSVSTLTIQRTQQEDSAVYLCASSVQGAAYNEQFFGPGTRLTVL.

The chain has TRBV2 and TRBJ1-1, with 7 nucleotides matching TRBD1. This CDR3 has 14 residues. The germline gives CDR1 SNHLY, CDR2 FYNNEI. J was trimmed by 4 bases and V by 7 bases; bases with no gene match: 9. The CDR3 sequence is CASTRRQGGTEAFF. In DNA form, the CDR3 reads TGTGCCAGCACCCGACGTCAGGGGGGCACTGAAGCTTTCTTT. The variable domain in full, completed from reference TRBV2 and TRBJ1-1, reads EPEVTQTPSHQVTQMGQEVILRCVPISNHLYFYWYRQILGQKVEFLVSFYNNEISEKSEIFDDQFSVERPDGSNFTLKIRSTKLEDSAMYFCASTRRQGGTEAFFGQGTRLTVV.

The rearrangement uses TRBV11-1 and TRBJ1-1, with 7 bases identical to TRBD1. CDR3 length: 15 amino acids. Looked up from germline, CDR1 is SGHAT and CDR2 is FQDESV (reference sequence). Trimming at V came to 4 bases and at J to 6 bases, leaving 11 bases not matched to a gene. The DNA for the CDR3 is TGTGCCAGCAGCTCACCGACAGGGTCGGGGCCTGAAGCTTTCTTT. This translates into CASSSPTGSGPEAFF.

The sample holds a few counts of this clone. The chain has TRBV6-2 or TRBV6-3 and TRBJ1-5, with 8 bases aligning to TRBD1. V trimming: 0 bases; J trimming: 4 bases; junction bases outside the gene matches: 2. CDR3 size: 15 residues. CDR1 is MNHEY, CDR2 SVGEGT, per germline. The CDR3 region is CASSYSRTGNQPQHF. DNA of the CDR3: TGTGCCAGCAGTTACTCCCGGACAGGGAATCAGCCCCAGCATTTT.

The chain recombines TRBV7-9 with TRBJ2-1; TRBD1 matches at 9 bases. The CDR3 has 16 residues. V lost 1 base and J lost 8; bases outside the gene matches: 9. Per the germline V gene, CDR1 is SEHNR and CDR2 is FQNEAQ (reference sequence). The DNA of the CDR3 is TGTGCCAGCAGCTTAGTTCAGGGCGGGACAGGGTATGAGCAGTTCTTC. It codes for CASSLVQGGTGYEQFF. The entire variable domain, with the rest obtained from reference TRBV7-9 and TRBJ2-1, is as follows: DTGVSQNPRHKITKRGQNVTFRCDPISEHNRLYWYRQTLGQGPEFLTYFQNEAQLEKSRLLSDRFSAERPKGSFSTLEIQRTEQGDSAMYLCASSLVQGGTGYEQFFGPGTRLTVL.